These 7 T cell receptor beta chains share one sample of origin, sequenced in a study of blood T cells in healthy people across ages. Through a sample-barcoded 5' primer and a J-beta primer mix, a second PCR was run for about 6 to 11 cycles. TCRdb processed the 5' RACE reads anew with MiXCR; each CDR3 protein has one entry. The data contain some 1.8 million distinct CDR3 sequences, roughly 43% of them singletons. Material for sequencing was blood. These receptors were obtained from a human donor in good health.

As for this clonotype: A junction boundary mismatches the germline segment, possibly from a read error. The V gene is TRBV20-1, the J gene TRBJ1-2, with 7 positions matching TRBD1. Per the germline V gene, CDR1 is DFQATT and CDR2 is SNEGSKA (reference sequence). The CDR3 contains 14 residues. The CDR3 DNA sequence: TGCAGTGTTAGAGATCCCAGGGGGGACTATGGCTACACCTTC. Amino acids: CSVRDPRGDYGYTF.

The CDR3 reads CASRDDREKNEAFF. CDR3 DNA sequence: TGTGCCAGCAGGGACGACAGGGAGAAGAATGAAGCTTTCTTT. The chain employs TRBV12-3 or TRBV12-4 and TRBJ1-1; 7 nucleotides align to TRBD1. The CDR3 covers 14 residues. The J segment lost 7 bases and the V segment lost 6 bases, leaving 11 bases of the junction unmatched.

This clonotype was observed a handful of times. The J gene is TRBJ1-1, the V gene TRBV7-2; 7 nucleotides align to TRBD1. J lost 6 bases, V lost 3 bases, and 7 bases had no gene match. The CDR3 sequence is 14 residues long. Germline CDR1 SGHTA, CDR2 FQGNSA. CDR3 in DNA: TGTGCCAGCAGCTTCGAGGGGGCGGGGTCTGAAGCTTTCTTT. This translates into CASSFEGAGSEAFF.

The gene calls are TRBV7-2 and TRBJ2-5; the match to TRBD1 covers 7 bases. Germline V gives CDR1 SGHTA, CDR2 FQGNSA. The J segment lost 5 bases and the V segment lost 5 bases, leaving 11 bases of the junction unmatched. CDR3 length: 15 amino acids. CDR3 region: CASSRGGQAVETQYF. In DNA, the CDR3 is TGTGCCAGCAGCCGGGGCGGACAGGCTGTGGAGACCCAGTACTTC.

This clonotype was seen only a few times. The chain employs TRBV20-1 and TRBJ1-6; 8 positions match TRBD1. Looked up from germline, CDR1 is DFQATT and CDR2 is SNEGSKA (reference sequence). V trimming: 3 bases; J trimming: 8 bases; junction bases outside the gene matches: 6. The length of the CDR3 is 14 residues. DNA for the CDR3: TGCAGTGCTAGCACGGGACAGGTGTATTCACCCCTCCACTTT. This codes for CSASTGQVYSPLHF.

The chain couples TRBV12-3 or TRBV12-4 to TRBJ2-5; the D gene is possibly TRBD2 (6 bases). The CDR3 runs to 14 residues. V lost 8 bases, J lost 2 bases, and 15 bases lay in between. The CDR3 nucleotides are TGTGCCAGCTCTGAACAGGAGGGGCAAGAGACCCAGTACTTC. This encodes CASSEQEGQETQYF.

The chain combines TRBV28 with TRBJ1-1, with D tentatively TRBD1 (6 bases). Germline V gives CDR1 MDHEN, CDR2 SYDVKM. This CDR3 has 16 amino acids. The V end lost 5 bases, the J end lost 0 bases, and 16 bases lay between the germline ends. CDR3 sequence reads: CASSLTGNLLNTEAFF. CDR3 bases: TGTGCCAGCAGTCTTACAGGGAACTTACTGAACACTGAAGCTTTCTTT.